This T cell receptor beta chain appears in the sequencing data of a study of response to subunit inactivated influenza vaccine. Regarding the study as a whole: Each seasonal influenza vaccination, the authors suggested, recruits few new T cells.

About this clonotype: Its specificity is not known.

CDR3 length equals 15 residues. With 4 bases removed from V and 2 bases from J, the gap between germline ends came to 11 bases. TCRdb re-analysed the RT-PCR reads in MiXCR, keeping a single row per CDR3 protein. The table shows hundreds of thousands of distinct CDR3 sequences, with around 14% occurring only once. This receptor was obtained from a man aged 45-65 years who received an inactivated influenza vaccine. The gene calls are TRBV12-3 or TRBV12-4 and TRBJ2-2; D remains ambiguous. This sample comprised PBMCs from blood, obtained 11 to 12 days after vaccination. DNA of the CDR3: TGTGCCAGCAGTTCAAGCGAGAAAAACACCGGGGAGCTGTTTTTT. Translating gives CASSSSEKNTGELFF.